Below, 25 T cell receptor beta chains from the same sample are listed, as sequenced in a study of blood T cell repertoires in COVID-19. Data came from immunoSEQ multiplex PCR; TCRdb stores just in-frame clones and leaves some out. The sample has 200,000 to 250,000 clones; roughly four fifths are singletons. Sequenced: peripheral blood. Receptors originate from a woman under 30 with acute or convalescent COVID-19.

This clone has a single count. The chain joins TRBV5-1 to TRBJ2-7; possibly TRBD1 for D (6 bases). This CDR3 is 14 amino acids long. CDR1 and CDR2 from the germline V gene are SGHRS and YFSETQ. The V end was cut by 0 bases, the J end by 2 bases, with 9 bases between. As DNA, the CDR3 is TGCGCCAGCAGCTTGGCCAGGGGTACCTACGAGCAGTACTTC. Translating gives CASSLARGTYEQYF. Full variable domain (missing parts from reference TRBV5-1 and TRBJ2-7): KAGVTQTPRYLIKTRGQQVTLSCSPISGHRSVSWYQQTPGQGLQFLFEYFSETQRNKGNFPGRFSGRQFSNSRSEMNVSTLELGDSALYLCASSLARGTYEQYFGPGTRLTVT.

The gene calls are TRBV7-2 and TRBJ1-5, with D possibly TRBD1 on 6 matching bases. V dropped 2 bases and J dropped 2 bases, with 13 bases sitting between them. Germline V lookup: CDR1 SGHTA, CDR2 FQGNSA. CDR3 length: 16 amino acids. Written as DNA, the CDR3 is TGTGCCAGCAGCTTACAGACAGGTGTTGGCAATCAGCCCCAGCATTTT. This sequence encodes CASSLQTGVGNQPQHF.

This rearrangement joins TRBV30 to TRBJ1-5; 10 bases line up with TRBD1. CDR1 is GTSNPN and CDR2 is SVGIG in the germline V gene (reference sequence). The CDR3 covers 15 residues. J gave up 5 bases and V 0 bases, and 4 bases lay outside the gene matches. The CDR3 loop reads CAWSVAGTGDQPQHF. CDR3 DNA sequence: TGTGCCTGGAGTGTCGCTGGGACAGGGGATCAGCCCCAGCATTTT.

The chain links TRBV27 to TRBJ2-7, with 9 bases matching TRBD1. CDR3 length: 15 amino acids. V shed 6 bases and J 2 bases; nucleotides not matched to a gene: 8. Germline V CDR1 and CDR2: MNHEY, SMNVEV (reference sequence). In DNA form, the CDR3 reads TGTGCCAGCAGCTTACAGGGGGCTGGGACCTACGAGCAGTACTTC. This sequence encodes CASSLQGAGTYEQYF.

The J gene is TRBJ1-4, the V gene TRBV19; weak D call: TRBD1 (5 bases). Germline V gives CDR1 LNHDA, CDR2 SQIVND (reference sequence). Trimming shortened V by 5 bases and J by 4 bases, and 14 bases separated the two germline ends. CDR3 length: 15 residues. The CDR3 region is CASSEDTDNNEKLFF. As DNA, the CDR3 is TGTGCCAGTAGTGAGGACACAGACAATAATGAAAAACTGTTTTTT.

CDR3 amino acids: CASSQDFEGLENEQFF. CDR3 nucleotide sequence: TGTGCCAGCAGCCAAGATTTTGAGGGATTGGAAAATGAGCAGTTCTTC. The J gene is TRBJ2-1, the V gene TRBV4-2; perhaps TRBD2 as D (5 bases). The CDR3 consists of 16 residues. V lost 0 bases, J lost 7 bases, and 16 bases lay in between. CDR1 is LGHNA, CDR2 YNFKEQ, per germline.

This chain joins TRBV27 and TRBJ2-7; D is perhaps TRBD2 (6 bases). Between the trimmed V and J ends, which lost 1 base and 5 bases, there was a span of 12 bases. Germline V gives CDR1 MNHEY, CDR2 SMNVEV (reference sequence). This CDR3 spans 14 amino acids. For the CDR3, the DNA is TGTGCCAGCAGTTTATACGGAGGGAACAACGAGCAGTACTTC. Translating it yields CASSLYGGNNEQYF.

The chain combines TRBV10-2 with TRBJ1-2, with D hard to call. CDR3 length equals 13 residues. The V gene lost 0 bases and the J gene lost 8 bases, with 10 bases spanning the gap. The germline V gene encodes CDR1 WSHSY and CDR2 SAAADI. The chain's CDR3 is CASSESFGNGYTF. DNA for the CDR3: TGCGCCAGCAGTGAGTCGTTCGGGAACGGCTACACCTTC.

In its sample, this clone was seen once. The gene calls are TRBV4-3 and TRBJ2-1; 7 bases are shared with TRBD2. The V gene end was trimmed by 2 bases and the J gene end by 5 bases; junction bases not matched to a gene: 6. The CDR3 has 15 amino acids. Looked up from germline, CDR1 is LGHNA and CDR2 is YSLEER. The CDR3 nucleotides are TGCGCCAGCAGCCAATTGTGGCGGGAGAACAATGAGCAGTTCTTC. Its translation: CASSQLWRENNEQFF.

The V gene is TRBV5-4, the J gene TRBJ2-7, with D possibly being TRBD2 (6 bases). Germline CDR1 and CDR2: SGHNT and YYREEE (reference sequence). The V end was cut by 3 bases, the J end by 4 bases, with 14 bases between. CDR3 size: 14 residues. CDR3 sequence (DNA): TGTGCCAGCAGCTGGGGGGTTGAGCAGTACGAGCAGTACTTC. Protein: CASSWGVEQYEQYF.

V gene TRBV7-8 combines with J gene TRBJ2-2; TRBD1 is a possible D gene (6 bases). The germline V gene has CDR1 SGHVS and CDR2 FQNEAQ. The germline V and J ends were trimmed by 6 bases and 6 bases, with 8 bases remaining between them. This CDR3 has 12 residues. In nucleotides, the CDR3 is TGTGCCAGCAGAGGACAGTCCGGGGAGCTGTTTTTT. As protein: CASRGQSGELFF.

The rearrangement joins TRBV28 to TRBJ1-1; TRBD1 aligns across 7 bases. The CDR3 is 20 residues long. V shed 3 bases and J 2 bases; nucleotides not matched to a gene: 21. Looked up from germline, CDR1 is MDHEN and CDR2 is SYDVKM. The CDR3 spells CASSFARRPLGQKGNTEAFF. The CDR3 DNA reads TGTGCCAGCAGTTTTGCCCGACGACCCCTGGGACAGAAAGGAAACACTGAAGCTTTCTTT.

The chain combines TRBV5-5 with TRBJ2-1; D is possibly TRBD2 (6 bases). Germline V gene sequence: CDR1 SGHKS, CDR2 YYEKEE (reference sequence). This CDR3 has 16 amino acids. V dropped 4 bases and J dropped 3 bases, with 17 bases sitting between them. Here the CDR3 DNA reads TGTGCCAGCAGCACTGGGGGGACTCAGGGCTACAATGAGCAGTTCTTC. Protein sequence: CASSTGGTQGYNEQFF.

The gene calls are TRBV6-2 or TRBV6-3 and TRBJ2-7; D perhaps matches TRBD2 (6 bases). Germline loops: CDR1 MNHEY, CDR2 SVGEGT. The V end was cut by 4 bases, the J end by 1 base, with 17 bases between. The CDR3 is made up of 16 amino acids. The CDR3 nucleotides read TGTGCCAGCAGTTTCCCCTTCGGGAGTGGTTCCTACGAGCAGTACTTC. Protein product: CASSFPFGSGSYEQYF.

The chain couples TRBV5-1 to TRBJ2-1; TRBD2 matches 7 bases. This CDR3 comprises 15 residues. Trimming at V came to 2 bases and at J to 3 bases, leaving 5 bases not matched to a gene. Germline CDR1 is SGHRS and CDR2 is YFSETQ. The CDR3 DNA sequence: TGCGCCAGCAGCTTTCCGCGGGAGAGCTACAATGAGCAGTTCTTC. Translating gives CASSFPRESYNEQFF.

V gene TRBV5-1 combines with J gene TRBJ1-5; D is unresolved. V was pared by 5 bases and J by 4 bases, with 10 bases between. Germline V gives CDR1 SGHRS, CDR2 YFSETQ. There are 13 residues in the CDR3. CDR3 DNA sequence: TGCGCCAGCAGTTATGACGGGAATCAGCCCCAGCATTTT. Translated: CASSYDGNQPQHF. The complete variable domain, with remaining parts taken from reference TRBV5-1 and TRBJ1-5, reads KAGVTQTPRYLIKTRGQQVTLSCSPISGHRSVSWYQQTPGQGLQFLFEYFSETQRNKGNFPGRFSGRQFSNSRSEMNVSTLELGDSALYLCASSYDGNQPQHFGDGTRLSIL.

Only a few counts were recorded for this clone. The genes are TRBV6-1 and TRBJ1-5; possible D gene TRBD1, 5 bases. Between the trimmed V and J ends, which lost 0 bases and 5 bases, there was a span of 11 bases. This CDR3 spans 15 amino acids. Germline-derived CDR1 and CDR2 are MNHNS and SASEGT. DNA for the CDR3: TGTGCCAGCAGTGAAGCAGGGGATCCCTATCAGCCCCAGCATTTT. This gives the protein CASSEAGDPYQPQHF.

This chain uses TRBV4-3 with TRBJ2-2, with a possible D match to TRBD1 (6 bases). Per the germline V gene, CDR1 is LGHNA and CDR2 is YSLEER. Trimming pared 0 bases from V and 9 bases from J, leaving 14 bases between. The CDR3 is made up of 15 amino acids. In DNA form, the CDR3 reads TGCGCCAGCAGCCAAGATGTGGGGGCTCCTTGGGAGCTGTTTTTT. As protein: CASSQDVGAPWELFF.

V gene TRBV5-1 combines with J gene TRBJ2-3, with D perhaps matching TRBD2 (5 bases). The CDR3 is made up of 13 amino acids. V lost 0 bases to trimming and J lost 3 bases, with 5 bases between them. The germline CDR1 and CDR2 sequences are SGHRS and YFSETQ. The chain's CDR3 is CASSLGETDTQYF. For the CDR3, the DNA is TGCGCCAGCAGCTTGGGGGAGACAGATACGCAGTATTTT.

This clone was observed a few times. The chain carries TRBV5-4 and TRBJ1-2; no reliable D call. The germline V gene encodes CDR1 SGHNT and CDR2 YYREEE (reference sequence). Trimming removed 0 bases at V and 3 bases at J, with 9 bases between. There are 14 residues in the CDR3. The CDR3 sequence is CASSLDISHYGYTF. The CDR3 DNA is TGTGCCAGCAGCTTGGATATCAGTCACTATGGCTACACCTTC.

The table lists this clone with a count of one. The chain employs TRBV2 and TRBJ2-5, with D perhaps TRBD2 (6 bases). The CDR3 covers 12 residues. The V end lost 7 bases, the J end lost 4 bases, and 10 bases lay between the germline ends. Germline lookup yields CDR1 SNHLY and CDR2 FYNNEI. The CDR3 sequence: CASTGDIETQYF. For the CDR3, the DNA is TGTGCCAGCACGGGGGATATAGAGACCCAGTACTTC.

The chain uses TRBV9 and TRBJ1-6, with 10 bases identical to TRBD1. Trimming at V came to 0 bases and at J to 10 bases, leaving 10 bases not matched to a gene. The CDR3 contains 17 residues. Per germline, CDR1 SGDLS and CDR2 YYNGEE. CDR3 DNA sequence: TGTGCCAGCAGCGTAGAGGCCTTCCGGGACAGGGGCTCACCCCTCCACTTT. This encodes CASSVEAFRDRGSPLHF.

The chain links TRBV28 to TRBJ1-1; D is perhaps TRBD1 (6 bases). CDR3 length: 17 residues. Germline V gene data show CDR1 as MDHEN and CDR2 as SYDVKM. V lost 2 bases, J lost 1 base, and 17 bases lay in between. The CDR3 loop reads CASSLDLGGGPNTEAFF. The CDR3 DNA is TGTGCCAGCAGTTTAGACTTGGGCGGGGGGCCGAACACTGAAGCTTTCTTT.

DNA of the CDR3: TGTGCCAGCTCACCATCGAGACAGGGGGCGGGGGAGCAGTACTTC. Its translation is CASSPSRQGAGEQYF. The chain couples TRBV18 to TRBJ2-7, with TRBD1 identical over 10 bases. Germline values: CDR1 KGHSH, CDR2 LQKENI. The V segment lost 2 bases and the J segment 7 bases; nucleotides outside the gene matches: 8. The CDR3 is 15 amino acids.

This sequence joins TRBV7-9 and TRBJ2-7, with TRBD1 as a possible D gene (5 bases). CDR3 length equals 15 residues. Per germline, CDR1 SEHNR and CDR2 FQNEAQ (reference sequence). V was shortened by 1 base and J by 5 bases, with 15 bases between the two germline ends. For the CDR3, the DNA is TGTGCCAGCAGCTTAGTTACAGGTTTGATCGACGAGCAGTACTTC. Amino acids: CASSLVTGLIDEQYF.